This TCR beta chain was identified in a study of T cells in Graves' hyperthyroidism and ophthalmopathy. Inclusion characteristics of ophthalmopathy patients comprised a Clinical Activity Score of at least 3, a NOSPECS grade of at least 4, and duration under 3 months. Study-level results: Before onset, by a median of about six months, the model predicted ophthalmopathy.

Germline V gives CDR1 SGHTA, CDR2 FQGNSA. The V gene end was trimmed by 5 bases and the J gene end by 1 base; junction bases not matched to a gene: 2. The CDR3 is 14 amino acids. On this clonotype: Its matching antigen is unknown.

Amplified TCR beta CDR3 regions derived from RNA transcripts. HTBI primers were used for first-round RT-PCR of the TCR CDR3. MiXCR, applied by TCRdb to the multiplex PCR reads, yields one record per CDR3 protein. The table has some 320,000 distinct CDR3 sequences, around 13% seen once; the top ten hold roughly 35%. The TCR originated in a woman aged 40 to 49 with Graves' ophthalmopathy. Sample: blood. This chain joins TRBV7-2 and TRBJ1-1; 9 nucleotides agree with TRBD1. CDR3: CASSMDRGNTEAFF. The CDR3 DNA sequence: TGTGCCAGCAGCATGGACAGGGGGAACACTGAAGCTTTCTTT.